These T cell receptor beta chains were read from a single sample in a study of T cell clonotyping in hematopoietic cell transplantation. Produced via immunoSEQ multiplex PCR; TCRdb's table is partial and in-frame only. Counted here are tens of thousands of clones, about 79% occurring once; the ten biggest clones make up about 24%. Sample: peripheral blood mononuclear cells, taken before stem cell transplant. All receptors derive from a woman in her sixties with acute myeloid leukemia. Some clones in this sample may be carry-over from other donors' samples. Both conserved end residues are part of each CDR3. D genes are given only for firm matches. Clone size is stated in some rows and not others, as once, few, many or a class when expanded.

D	V	length	size	J	DNA	CDR3
TRBD2	TRBV10-3	16	.	TRBJ2-7	TGTGCCATCAGCCCCCTAGCGGGGACCGTCTCCTACGAGCAGTACTTC	CAISPLAGTVSYEQYF
TRBD2	TRBV7-3	15	.	TRBJ2-4	TGTGCCAGCAGCTTTAGCGGGGGGGCCAAAAACATTCAGTACTTC	CASSFSGGAKNIQYF
.	TRBV6-1	13	.	TRBJ2-7	TGTGCCAGCAGTGCACACAGGGATGGCGAGCAGTACTTC	CASSAHRDGEQYF
TRBD2	TRBV9	16	.	TRBJ2-1	TGTGCCAGCAGCGAAAGACTAGCGGGTTCCCTCAATGAGCAGTTCTTC	CASSERLAGSLNEQFF
TRBD1	TRBV11-2	17	.	TRBJ2-3	TGTGCCAGCAGCTTAGATTCTATGACAGGGGTTACAGATACGCAGTATTTT	CASSLDSMTGVTDTQYF
TRBD1	TRBV5-1	16	once	TRBJ1-1	TGCGCCAGCAGCGGTGGGACAGGGGAATATAACACTGAAGCTTTCTTT	CASSGGTGEYNTEAFF
.	TRBV6-1	15	.	TRBJ2-7	TGTGCCAGCAGTACGCTTTACGCAGGGGGAGGCGAGCAGTACTTC	CASSTLYAGGGEQYF
.	TRBV27	13	.	TRBJ1-2	TGTGCCAGCAGTAGGCAGGCTATCGGGGGCTACACCTTC	CASSRQAIGGYTF
.	TRBV9	15	.	TRBJ1-4	TGTGCCAGCAGCCTCGCCCCGACGGATAATGAAAAACTGTTTTTT	CASSLAPTDNEKLFF
.	TRBV6-4	13	once	TRBJ1-2	TGTGCCAGCCCGATCGATACAGGGTTCGGCTACACCTTC	CASPIDTGFGYTF
.	TRBV5-1	14	.	TRBJ2-5	TGCGCCAGCAGCTCACCGGGCCCGCAAGAGACCCAGTACTTC	CASSSPGPQETQYF
.	TRBV5-1	15	.	TRBJ2-1	TGCGCCAGCAGCCCGGTCAGCGGTATCCACAATGAGCAGTTCTTC	CASSPVSGIHNEQFF
TRBD1	TRBV14	14	once	TRBJ1-1	TGTGCCAGCAGCCAAGTTACAGGGGGCACTGAAGCTTTCTTT	CASSQVTGGTEAFF
.	TRBV4-1	15	once	TRBJ2-5	TGCGCCAGCAGCCCTGCTGGGGCTGGTAAAGAGACCCAGTACTTC	CASSPAGAGKETQYF
.	TRBV6-5	12	few	TRBJ1-1	TGTGCCAGCAGGACAGGAGATACTGAAGCTTTCTTT	CASRTGDTEAFF
.	TRBV7-2	14	.	TRBJ1-1	TGTGCCAGCAGCTCCCCCCAGGAGAACACTGAAGCTTTCTTT	CASSSPQENTEAFF
.	TRBV11-2	13	.	TRBJ2-5	TGTGCCAGCAGATTACAGGGCGGAGAGACCCAGTACTTC	CASRLQGGETQYF
TRBD1	TRBV4-3	14	.	TRBJ1-4	TGCGCCAGCAGCCAGGGGACAGGGGATGAAAAACTGTTTTTT	CASSQGTGDEKLFF
TRBD2	TRBV28	16	.	TRBJ2-3	TGTGCCAGCAGTCCGGGACTAGCGGGAAGCACAGATACGCAGTATTTT	CASSPGLAGSTDTQYF
.	TRBV29-1	12	.	TRBJ2-2	TGCAGCGTCCCGTGGGGGGCCGGGGAGCTGTTTTTT	CSVPWGAGELFF
.	TRBV5-1	14	.	TRBJ1-1	TGCGCCAGCAGCGCCGGGACACTGAACACTGAAGCTTTCTTT	CASSAGTLNTEAFF
.	TRBV7-3	13	once	TRBJ1-1	TGTGCCAGCAGCACCGGGGGGGTGGCTGAAGCTTTCTTT	CASSTGGVAEAFF
TRBD1	TRBV15	18	once	TRBJ1-2	TGTGCCACCAGCAGAGGTTATACCGGGACAGGGAGGTCCTATGGCTACACCTTC	CATSRGYTGTGRSYGYTF
.	TRBV25-1	12	.	TRBJ1-1	TGTGCCAGCTCCCCCGGGGTGACTGAAGCTTTCTTT	CASSPGVTEAFF
.	TRBV28	15	.	TRBJ2-7	TGTGCCAGCAGTTCCCCCAGGGCGGCATCCTACGAGCAGTACTTC	CASSSPRAASYEQYF
TRBD1	TRBV15	16	.	TRBJ1-2	TGTGCCACCAGCAGGGAAGGACAGGCGGACAACTATGGCTACACCTTC	CATSREGQADNYGYTF
.	TRBV5-1	16	.	TRBJ2-6	TGCGCCAGCAGCCGGAGGGAGGACTCTGGGGCCAACGTCCTGACTTTC	CASSRREDSGANVLTF
TRBD1	TRBV9	16	.	TRBJ1-3	TGTGCCAGCAGCACTCGACAGGGAATGGCTGGAAACACCATATATTTT	CASSTRQGMAGNTIYF
.	TRBV5-1	14	once	TRBJ2-7	TGCGCCAGCAGCTCCGAAACAGGGAAGTACGAGCAGTACTTC	CASSSETGKYEQYF
.	TRBV9	12	.	TRBJ2-1	TGTGCCAGCAGCGTAGCACTCAATGAGCAGTTCTTC	CASSVALNEQFF
.	TRBV5-1	13	.	TRBJ1-5	TGCGCCAGCAGCCTTAATAGCAATCAGCCCCAGCATTTT	CASSLNSNQPQHF
TRBD1	TRBV19	15	.	TRBJ1-5	TGTGCCAGTAGTTTACAGGGGATTCGGAATCAGCCCCAGCATTTT	CASSLQGIRNQPQHF
TRBD2	TRBV11-2	16	.	TRBJ2-2	TGTGCCAGCAGCTTAGAACTAGCGGGAGACACCGGGGAGCTGTTTTTT	CASSLELAGDTGELFF
.	TRBV28	15	.	TRBJ2-7	TGTGCCAGCAGTACCACGGACGGGAGCTCCTACGAGCAGTACTTC	CASSTTDGSSYEQYF
TRBD1	TRBV15	17	.	TRBJ2-7	TGTGCCACCAGCAGAGATCGCGGGACAGGGATTAGATACGAGCAGTACTTC	CATSRDRGTGIRYEQYF
TRBD1	TRBV6-4	14	few	TRBJ1-1	TGTGCCAGCAGTGGGGGGACAGAACCCTACCCGGCTTTCTTT	CASSGGTEPYPAFF
TRBD1	TRBV7-8	14	few	TRBJ1-2	TGTGCCAGCAGCTTCGGACAGGGTGGGCTAGGCTACACCTTC	CASSFGQGGLGYTF